This T cell receptor (beta chain) was obtained from a study of shared clonotypes between healthy human individuals. Study-level findings and limits: Richness estimates generally favored naive over memory subsets. Blood was the only sampled material, and tissue repertoires likely differ. A handful of donors held about 5% of naive CD4 clonotypes in common.

As to this clone: Its antigen is undetermined.

The V and J ends lost 2 bases and 5 bases, in that order; junction bases with no gene match: 6. CDR3 length equals 14 residues. From germline, CDR1 is MNHEY and CDR2 SMNVEV (reference sequence). CD45RO-negative, CCR7-positively selected cells formed the naive CD8 fraction, excluding terminally differentiated effector memory CD45RA+ cells. Original handling: In the immunoSEQ data, sequences were junction-only and lacked quality scores, so filtering differed. Data came from immunoSEQ multiplex PCR; TCRdb stores just in-frame clones and leaves some out. Clonal size and the V and J genes are those of that table, whereas D and trimming came from the DNA. The data contain 600,000 or so clones, around 95% of them seen just once; the ten biggest clones take up approximately 0.11%.

V gene TRBV27 combines with J gene TRBJ2-7, with 7 bases aligning to TRBD2. Material for sequencing was naive CD8+ T cells sorted from blood. The receptor was isolated from a woman in her 30s in good health. CDR3 in DNA: TGTGCCAGCAGTTTACGACTAGCATACAACGAGCAGTACTTC. This translates into CASSLRLAYNEQYF.